The 20 T cell receptor beta chains presented below share a single source sample, sequenced in a study of blood T cells in healthy people across ages. A J-beta primer mix and a sample-barcoded 5' primer were used in a second PCR of about 6 to 12 cycles. Each CDR3 protein is one row after TCRdb ran MiXCR on the 5' RACE reads. This table holds roughly 1,300,000 distinct CDR3 sequences, approximately 60% found once. The source material was blood. The source is a young man in good health.

The CDR3 region is CASSQENGGPPDTQYF. CDR3 DNA sequence: TGTGCCAGCAGCCAAGAAAACGGGGGGCCCCCAGATACGCAGTATTTT. The rearrangement uses TRBV4-2 and TRBJ2-3; D is possibly TRBD2 (7 bases). The CDR3 has 16 residues. Trimming shortened V by 0 bases and J by 4 bases, and 14 bases separated the two germline ends. Germline-derived CDR1 and CDR2 are LGHNA and YNFKEQ.

In this sample, this clonotype turned up once. A junction end diverges from the germline sequence, so it may reflect a read error. CDR3: CASSPFGEAYERYF. DNA for the CDR3: TGTGCCAGCAGCCCCTTCGGCGAGGCCTACGAGCGGTACTTC. The chain carries TRBV3-1 and TRBJ2-7; D remains ambiguous. CDR1 and CDR2 (germline): LGHDT, YNNKEL (reference sequence). The CDR3 loop spans 14 amino acids.

The rearrangement links TRBV20-1 to TRBJ2-3; 11 bases match TRBD2. Unmatched junction bases numbered 12, after V lost 5 bases and J lost 2 bases. The CDR3 extends over 17 amino acids. CDR1 is DFQATT and CDR2 is SNEGSKA in the germline V gene (reference sequence). CDR3 in amino acids: CSAQSPGLADPTDTQYF. As DNA, the CDR3 is TGCAGTGCTCAGAGCCCGGGACTAGCGGATCCCACAGATACGCAGTATTTT.

The chain employs TRBV12-3 or TRBV12-4 and TRBJ2-5; TRBD2 agrees at 12 bases. V was pared by 8 bases and J by 2 bases, with 6 bases of the junction left unmatched. This CDR3 spans 15 amino acids. The CDR3 region has the DNA TGTGCCAGCGGGCGACTAGCGGGAGAACAAGAGACCCAGTACTTC. It is translated as CASGRLAGEQETQYF.

V and J are TRBV29-1 and TRBJ2-2; 8 nucleotides line up with TRBD1. The CDR3 runs 13 residues. V shed 7 bases and J 6 bases; nucleotides not matched to a gene: 7. Germline CDR1 is SQVTM and CDR2 is ANQGSEA. The CDR3 nucleotides read TGCAGCGGAACCGTACAGGGGGCCGGGGAGCTGTTTTTT. Encoded protein: CSGTVQGAGELFF.

This clonotype was seen more than once but under ten times. This rearrangement joins TRBV12-3 or TRBV12-4 to TRBJ2-1, with D tentatively TRBD2 (6 bases). The germline V and J ends were trimmed by 6 bases and 5 bases, with 17 bases remaining between them. This CDR3 has 15 amino acids. Written as DNA, the CDR3 is TGTGCCAGCAGCCCTACCGGGACTGGCAACAATGAGCAGTTCTTC. It encodes CASSPTGTGNNEQFF.

This clonotype was recorded a few times. The chain combines TRBV21-1 with TRBJ2-1. TRBV21-1 is a listed pseudogene. The CDR3 consists of 15 residues. The CDR3 here is CASSKEAAEDNEQFF. Here the CDR3 DNA reads TGTGCCAGCAGCAAAGAAGCCGCCGAGGATAATGAGCAGTTCTTC.

This chain connects TRBV12-3 or TRBV12-4 to TRBJ2-3; 7 positions match TRBD1. This CDR3 contains 18 residues. The junction had 12 bases not matched to a gene; V was cut back by 1 base and J by 2 bases. This CDR3 reads CASSLGAGQAPHTDTQYF. The CDR3, as DNA: TGTGCCAGCAGTTTAGGTGCAGGACAGGCGCCGCACACAGATACGCAGTATTTT.

The chain carries TRBV5-1 and TRBJ2-4, with a tentative D call TRBD2 (6 bases). The CDR3 totals 16 residues. The V gene lost 2 bases and the J gene lost 6 bases, with 18 bases spanning the gap. CDR1 SGHRS and CDR2 YFSETQ come from the germline V gene. The chain's CDR3 is CASSLNPGAGRNIQYF. CDR3 coding DNA: TGCGCCAGCAGCTTAAACCCCGGGGCGGGACGAAACATTCAGTACTTC.

This clonotype was counted between two and nine times. The rearrangement uses TRBV4-1 and TRBJ2-2; no clear D. Germline CDR1 reads MGHRA; CDR2 reads YSYEKL. V was cut by 1 base and J by 6 bases, with 6 bases left in between. CDR3 length: 13 residues. CDR3 sequence: CASSQASAGELFF. CDR3 in DNA: TGCGCCAGCAGCCAAGCTTCGGCCGGGGAGCTGTTTTTT.

The rearrangement uses TRBV6-1 and TRBJ2-3; 7 bases agree with TRBD1. Looked up from germline, CDR1 is MNHNS and CDR2 is SASEGT. The CDR3 is 15 residues long. Losses at the gene ends were 3 bases for V and 8 bases for J; bases not matched to a gene: 11. The CDR3 DNA reads as TGTGCCAGCAGTGAGCCGGACAGGAGAACGAGTACGCAGTATTTT. As protein: CASSEPDRRTSTQYF.

The gene calls are TRBV18 and TRBJ2-3; D gene ambiguous. The germline V and J ends were trimmed by 3 bases and 0 bases, with 7 bases remaining between them. This CDR3 has 14 amino acids. Looked up from germline, CDR1 is KGHSH and CDR2 is LQKENI. DNA of the CDR3: TGTGCCAGCTCACCGGCAGATAGCACAGATACGCAGTATTTT. It codes for CASSPADSTDTQYF. The variable domain in full, with the rest retrieved from reference TRBV18 and TRBJ2-3, is NAGVMQNPRHLVRRRGQEARLRCSPMKGHSHVYWYRQLPEEGLKFMVYLQKENIIDESGMPKERFSAEFPKEGPSILRIQQVVRGDSAAYFCASSPADSTDTQYFGPGTRLTVL.

This chain uses TRBV18 with TRBJ1-5; TRBD1 aligns across 9 bases. Trimming cost V 2 bases and J 5 bases; bases outside gene matches: 10. CDR3 size: 17 residues. Germline V gene lookup returns CDR1 KGHSH and CDR2 LQKENI. The CDR3 region is CASSPIGTGLGYQPQHF. As DNA, the CDR3 is TGTGCCAGCTCACCAATCGGGACAGGGTTAGGGTATCAGCCCCAGCATTTT.

This clonotype was counted a single time. The CDR3 loop is CASSLDSGSGTQYF. As DNA, the CDR3 is TGTGCCAGCAGCTTAGATAGTGGTTCGGGTACGCAGTATTTT. V gene TRBV11-2 combines with J gene TRBJ2-3; unclear D gene. The V gene's germline CDR1 is SGHAT and CDR2 FQNNGV. This CDR3 comprises 14 residues. Trimming shortened V by 0 bases and J by 8 bases, and 12 bases separated the two germline ends.

V gene TRBV20-1 combines with J gene TRBJ2-1, with TRBD2 as a possible D gene (6 bases). CDR1 and CDR2 (germline): DFQATT, SNEGSKA (reference sequence). Trimming pared 0 bases from V and 15 bases from J, leaving 18 bases between. The CDR3 is 13 amino acids. The CDR3 DNA follows: TGCAGTGCTAGAGATTCACGAAGCGGGCCCCGGTTCTTC. Encoded protein: CSARDSRSGPRFF.

The chain recombines TRBV27 with TRBJ2-7; 11 bases map to TRBD2. Trimming cost V 5 bases and J 3 bases; bases outside gene matches: 12. CDR1 MNHEY and CDR2 SMNVEV come from the germline V gene (reference sequence). This CDR3 contains 17 residues. The CDR3 sequence is CASSLPTGTSGIYEQYF. The CDR3 DNA reads as TGTGCCAGCAGTCTCCCCACCGGGACTAGCGGAATCTACGAGCAGTACTTC.

Here the CDR3 DNA reads TGCGCCAGCAGCCGAGTAGCGGGGGCCGCTGGGAGCGCAGATACGCAGTATTTT. Translated, it gives CASSRVAGAAGSADTQYF. The rearrangement uses TRBV5-1 and TRBJ2-3; TRBD2 matches 9 bases. Germline V gives CDR1 SGHRS, CDR2 YFSETQ. This CDR3 has 18 amino acids. V trimming: 4 bases; J trimming: 4 bases; junction bases outside the gene matches: 16.

The gene calls are TRBV4-1 and TRBJ2-3, with D unclear. Trimming shortened V by 1 base and J by 0 bases, and 11 bases separated the two germline ends. CDR1 is MGHRA and CDR2 is YSYEKL in the germline V gene. The CDR3 loop spans 16 amino acids. CDR3 in amino acids: CASSQGYGSSTDTQYF. CDR3 nucleotide sequence: TGCGCCAGCAGCCAAGGGTACGGATCTAGCACAGATACGCAGTATTTT.

The rearrangement uses TRBV3-1 and TRBJ2-1, with 8 positions matching TRBD2. Germline assignment: CDR1 LGHDT and CDR2 YNNKEL (reference sequence). The ends lost 6 bases at V and 3 bases at J; junction bases unmatched: 10. This CDR3 region has 16 residues. The CDR3 region has the DNA TGTGCCAGCAGTAACACCGGGACTAGAGGCTACAATGAGCAGTTCTTC. As protein: CASSNTGTRGYNEQFF.

The genes are TRBV14 and TRBJ1-1; D unclear. This CDR3 spans 16 amino acids. V was trimmed by 1 base and J by 7 bases, leaving 19 bases between them. CDR1 SGHDN and CDR2 FVKESK come from the germline V gene. The CDR3 DNA reads TGTGCCAGCAGCCAAGCCCCCCCTGTGATCTGGGGTGAAGCTTTCTTT. This gives the protein CASSQAPPVIWGEAFF.